The 9 T cell receptor beta chains given below trace back to one sample, sequenced in a study of cytomegalovirus exposure and HLA in healthy donors. This PCR relied on a set of 60 Vbeta primers and 13 Jbeta primers. Profiling relied on immunoSEQ multiplex PCR, and the TCRdb table lists in-frame clones only, not all of them. The sample comprises fewer than 200,000 clones, roughly 70% of which are singletons, and roughly 7.1% rests with the top ten. The sequenced sample was PBMCs. These receptors were taken from a man aged 35 to 55 in good health and CMV-seropositive.

The chain combines TRBV5-1 with TRBJ2-2; maybe TRBD1 (6 bases). Trimming took 3 bases from V and 4 from J, leaving 16 bases between them. The germline gives CDR1 SGHRS, CDR2 YFSETQ. The CDR3 runs 16 residues. CDR3 in DNA: TGCGCCAGCAGCTCGCGACAGGAGAGAAGCACCGGGGAGCTGTTTTTT. Amino acids: CASSSRQERSTGELFF. The full variable domain, with the rest looked up from reference TRBV5-1 and TRBJ2-2, is KAGVTQTPRYLIKTRGQQVTLSCSPISGHRSVSWYQQTPGQGLQFLFEYFSETQRNKGNFPGRFSGRQFSNSRSEMNVSTLELGDSALYLCASSSRQERSTGELFFGEGSRLTVL.

The chain's CDR3 is CASSRSLSGSSYEQYF. CDR3 bases: TGTGCCAGCAGCCGGTCCTTAAGCGGGAGCTCCTACGAGCAGTACTTC. The chain has TRBV5-6 and TRBJ2-7, with 8 bases matching TRBD2. Germline CDR1 SGHDT, CDR2 YYEEEE. This CDR3 is built from 16 residues. V was clipped by 4 bases and J by 0 bases; unmatched bases: 9.

Remarks on this clone: Other DNA variants within this sample encode the same CDR3. The chain employs TRBV6-5 and TRBJ2-5, with D possibly TRBD2 on 5 matching bases. Germline CDR1 is MNHEY and CDR2 is SVGAGI. Trimming took off 6 bases at V and 5 bases at J, with 16 bases between the two ends. The CDR3 has 14 residues. The DNA for the CDR3 is TGTGCCAGCAGCCCGGGGTCCGATGGGGAGACCCAGTACTTC. Amino acid sequence: CASSPGSDGETQYF.

The V call is TRBV27, the J call TRBJ1-1; 8 nucleotides line up with TRBD1. The CDR3 spans 16 residues. Germline V lookup: CDR1 MNHEY, CDR2 SMNVEV (reference sequence). V shed 3 bases, J shed 6 bases, and the junction held 12 bases outside the gene matches. The CDR3 DNA is TGTGCCAGCAGTTTGGGGGGGGGACAGGCGAGGGCTGAAGCTTTCTTT. Encoded protein: CASSLGGGQARAEAFF.

This clone appeared once. V gene TRBV4-1 combines with J gene TRBJ1-2; D is undetermined. The CDR3 runs 16 residues. The ends were cut back, 2 bases at V and 3 bases at J, with 16 bases in the middle. In germline, CDR1 is MGHRA, CDR2 YSYEKL. CDR3 sequence: CASSQSSGEPHYGYTF. DNA for the CDR3: TGCGCCAGCAGCCAATCGAGCGGGGAACCGCACTATGGCTACACCTTC.

This chain uses TRBV6-5 with TRBJ2-5; 8 bases agree with TRBD1. TRBJ2-7 explains the end of the DNA better; the J call may be wrong. This CDR3 has 13 residues. Germline V CDR1 and CDR2: MNHEY, SVGAGI. The CDR3 region has the DNA TGTGCCAGCAGCAATACAGGGGGCTACGAGCAGTACTTC. Residues: CASSNTGGYEQYF.

This chain joins TRBV30 and TRBJ1-5; D is ambiguous. This CDR3 has 15 residues. Per germline, CDR1 GTSNPN and CDR2 SVGIG (reference sequence). The ends were cut back, 0 bases at V and 4 bases at J, with 13 bases in the middle. The CDR3 here is CAWSVPGFGNQPQHF. For the CDR3, the DNA is TGTGCCTGGAGTGTACCGGGTTTCGGGAATCAGCCCCAGCATTTT.

This clone was seen a few times. V usage is TRBV7-9 and J usage is TRBJ1-1; TRBD1 aligns across 7 bases. In germline, CDR1 is SEHNR, CDR2 FQNEAQ (reference sequence). V gave up 5 bases and J gave up 0 bases; unmatched junction bases: 9. This CDR3 spans 16 amino acids. CDR3 sequence: CASSTTGAGMNTEAFF. CDR3 coding DNA: TGTGCCAGCAGCACAACAGGGGCGGGGATGAACACTGAAGCTTTCTTT.

V gene TRBV5-6 combines with J gene TRBJ2-3; 10 nucleotides match TRBD2. The trim removed 4 bases at V and 0 bases at J, leaving 8 bases unmatched. The V gene's germline CDR1 is SGHDT and CDR2 YYEEEE. This CDR3 has 17 amino acids. This chain's CDR3 is CASSPASGSPSTDTQYF. CDR3 bases: TGTGCCAGCAGCCCGGCTAGCGGGAGCCCTAGCACAGATACGCAGTATTTT. Using reference TRBV5-6 and TRBJ2-3 for the parts outside the CDR3, the full variable domain is DAGVTQSPTHLIKTRGQQVTLRCSPKSGHDTVSWYQQALGQGPQFIFQYYEEEERQRGNFPDRFSGHQFPNYSSELNVNALLLGDSALYLCASSPASGSPSTDTQYFGPGTRLTVL.